This TCR beta chain was recovered during a study of T cells in Graves' hyperthyroidism and ophthalmopathy. Study background: Sampling of peripheral blood happened at initial diagnosis, prior to any treatment.

V dropped 4 bases and J dropped 6; count of bases not matched to a gene: 6. The CDR3 is 15 amino acids. Amplification of TCR beta CDR3 regions used RNA as the template. During a first-round RT-PCR of the TCR CDR3, the HTBI primer set was used. A single record per CDR3 protein comes from TCRdb applying MiXCR to the multiplex PCR reads. This sample has fewer than 600,000 distinct CDR3 sequences, with over 13% found just once. The sequence was collected from a woman aged 18-29 years with Graves' hyperthyroidism. The V and J genes are TRBV12-3 or TRBV12-4 and TRBJ2-6; the match to TRBD1 covers 7 bases. Sequences were obtained from blood. The CDR3 region is CASSSQGVKANVLTF. For the CDR3, the DNA is TGTGCCAGCAGTTCGCAGGGGGTCAAGGCCAACGTCCTGACTTTC.